This note documents a single T cell receptor (beta chain) sequence. Its specificity is not known. This entry comes from a study of chemoradiotherapy in HPV16-positive cancers. Broader study findings: Non-HPV-specific T cells did not expand in tumors during treatment, whereas candidate HPV-specific clones and E7-related motifs did.

Repeated repertoire sampling spanned the course of chemoradiotherapy. This table comes from immunoSEQ multiplex PCR, and its TCRdb copy is limited to in-frame clones, with some not included. The profile shows some 8,900 clones, 70% to 85% of them singletons. With 2 bases clipped from V and 7 bases from J, the junction kept 10 bases outside the gene matches. Germline V gene lookup returns CDR1 SGHTA and CDR2 FQGTGA. CDR3 length: 16 residues. The chain has TRBV7-3 and TRBJ2-1; 8 bases are a match to TRBD2. The origin of this receptor is a human donor with HPV-associated anogenital cancer. Collection took place from a patient who underwent chemoradiotherapy. CDR3 DNA: TGTGCCAGCAGCTTATTAGGTACTAGCGGCAGAAATGAGCAGTTCTTC. This sequence encodes CASSLLGTSGRNEQFF.